A selection of T cell receptor beta chains follows, all from one sample in a study of T cells in Graves' hyperthyroidism and ophthalmopathy. TCRdb reanalysed the multiplex PCR reads using MiXCR and keeps one entry per CDR3 protein. The repertoire holds about half a million distinct CDR3 sequences, with around 20% as singletons. Input material: blood. The origin of the receptors is a man aged 40-49 years with Graves' ophthalmopathy. Each CDR3 is given with its conserved first and last residue. A D gene is named only where the DNA matches it firmly. Clone size is shown for a subset of rows, as once, few, many or a class of expanded clone.

abundance: few; d_gene: .; j_gene: TRBJ2-2; v_gene: TRBV13; CDR3nt: TGTGCCAGCAGCTTAGGTGTTATCTCCCCCGGGGAGCTGTTTTTT; CDR3aa: CASSLGVISPGELFF
abundance: many; d_gene: TRBD2; j_gene: TRBJ2-3; v_gene: TRBV20-1; CDR3nt: TGCAGTGCCACCGGGGGGGGTTGGACAGATACGCAGTATTTT; CDR3aa: CSATGGGWTDTQYF
abundance: many; d_gene: .; j_gene: TRBJ1-2; v_gene: TRBV2; CDR3nt: TGTGCCAGCATCAAAAACCGGGGGGATGGCTACACCTTC; CDR3aa: CASIKNRGDGYTF
abundance: .; d_gene: .; j_gene: TRBJ1-1; v_gene: TRBV24-1; CDR3nt: TGTGCCACCAGTGAACCTGGAAGCGAAGCTTTCTTT; CDR3aa: CATSEPGSEAFF
abundance: .; d_gene: TRBD1; j_gene: TRBJ2-1; v_gene: TRBV4-1; CDR3nt: TGCGCCAGCAGCCCTCGGGACAGTACAAATGAGCAGTTCTTC; CDR3aa: CASSPRDSTNEQFF
abundance: .; d_gene: .; j_gene: TRBJ1-1; v_gene: TRBV19; CDR3nt: TGTGCCAGTAGTATAGATATAGGGGGATGGACTGAAGCTTTCTTT; CDR3aa: CASSIDIGGWTEAFF
abundance: .; d_gene: .; j_gene: TRBJ2-5; v_gene: TRBV24-1; CDR3nt: TGTGCCACCAGTGATTTTGGAGAGAAGGAGACCCAGTACTTC; CDR3aa: CATSDFGEKETQYF
abundance: .; d_gene: TRBD2; j_gene: TRBJ2-1; v_gene: TRBV6-2/TRBV6-3; CDR3nt: TGTGCCAGCAGTCCAAACCTCGGGGCTAGCGGGCTATACAATGAGCAGTTCTTC; CDR3aa: CASSPNLGASGLYNEQFF
abundance: .; d_gene: .; j_gene: TRBJ2-3; v_gene: TRBV20-1; CDR3nt: TGCAGTGTTCCCCCCGCGGGCAGAAAAAAAACAGATACGCAGTATTTT; CDR3aa: CSVPPAGRKKTDTQYF
abundance: .; d_gene: .; j_gene: TRBJ1-2; v_gene: TRBV25-1; CDR3nt: TGTGCCAGCAGTCCCCGATTATCCTATGGCTACACCTTC; CDR3aa: CASSPRLSYGYTF
abundance: many; d_gene: .; j_gene: TRBJ1-3; v_gene: TRBV5-1; CDR3nt: TGCGCCAGCAGCTTGGCCGACAGCCGCTCTGGAAACACCATATATTTT; CDR3aa: CASSLADSRSGNTIYF
abundance: many; d_gene: TRBD2; j_gene: TRBJ2-1; v_gene: TRBV12-3/TRBV12-4; CDR3nt: TGTGCCAGCGGAGAGCGGGAGTTAGGTGAGCAGTTCTTC; CDR3aa: CASGERELGEQFF
abundance: many; d_gene: .; j_gene: TRBJ1-2; v_gene: TRBV28; CDR3nt: TGTGCCAGCAGTCCCGGGCGGAGGAACTATGGCTACACCTTC; CDR3aa: CASSPGRRNYGYTF
abundance: .; d_gene: .; j_gene: TRBJ2-1; v_gene: TRBV9; CDR3nt: TGTGCCAGCAGCGTAGGGGGTAACAATGAGCAGTTCTTC; CDR3aa: CASSVGGNNEQFF
abundance: few; d_gene: .; j_gene: TRBJ2-7; v_gene: TRBV7-9; CDR3nt: TGTGCCAGCAGCTTAGGGCAAGGACTACCCTTTGGCGAGCAGTACTTC; CDR3aa: CASSLGQGLPFGEQYF
abundance: few; d_gene: TRBD1; j_gene: TRBJ1-1; v_gene: TRBV12-5; CDR3nt: TGTGCTAGTGGTAGGACAGGATCCATGAACACTGAAGCTTTCTTT; CDR3aa: CASGRTGSMNTEAFF
abundance: .; d_gene: .; j_gene: TRBJ2-7; v_gene: TRBV12-3/TRBV12-4; CDR3nt: TGTGCCAGCATCCTCGGCAGCTACGAGCAGTACTTC; CDR3aa: CASILGSYEQYF
abundance: .; d_gene: .; j_gene: TRBJ2-4; v_gene: TRBV19; CDR3nt: TGTGCCAGTAGTATGAGGGACCTAGCCAAAAACATTCAGTACTTC; CDR3aa: CASSMRDLAKNIQYF
abundance: many; d_gene: .; j_gene: TRBJ2-5; v_gene: TRBV6-1; CDR3nt: TGTGCCAGCAGGCAGCCTGGGGGAGAGACCCAGTACTTC; CDR3aa: CASRQPGGETQYF
abundance: .; d_gene: TRBD1; j_gene: TRBJ2-1; v_gene: TRBV7-3; CDR3nt: TGTGCCAGCAGCTTACTTGGGACAGGGGTTAGGCATGAGCAGTTCTTC; CDR3aa: CASSLLGTGVRHEQFF
abundance: .; d_gene: TRBD1; j_gene: TRBJ1-1; v_gene: TRBV19; CDR3nt: TGTGCCAGTATCCCCGGGGAGGCAGGGGGAACTGAAGCTTTCTTT; CDR3aa: CASIPGEAGGTEAFF
abundance: .; d_gene: .; j_gene: TRBJ2-7; v_gene: TRBV5-6; CDR3nt: TGTGCCAGCAGCTTGTCAGGGTTCGATGGCGAGCAGTACTTC; CDR3aa: CASSLSGFDGEQYF
abundance: few; d_gene: .; j_gene: TRBJ2-4; v_gene: TRBV29-1; CDR3nt: TGCGGCGTTGCCAGGGACAAAAACATTCAGTACTTC; CDR3aa: CGVARDKNIQYF
abundance: many; d_gene: .; j_gene: TRBJ1-6; v_gene: TRBV6-1; CDR3nt: TGTGCCAGCAGTGAAGATGGGGGGCCCTATTCACCCCTCCACTTT; CDR3aa: CASSEDGGPYSPLHF
abundance: many; d_gene: .; j_gene: TRBJ1-4; v_gene: TRBV11-2; CDR3nt: TGTGCCAGCAGCTTAGTCGGACAGCCCAATGAAAAACTGTTTTTT; CDR3aa: CASSLVGQPNEKLFF
abundance: .; d_gene: .; j_gene: TRBJ1-5; v_gene: TRBV12-3/TRBV12-4; CDR3nt: TGTGCCAGCAGGGCAGGGGTCAGCAATCAGCCCCAGCATTTT; CDR3aa: CASRAGVSNQPQHF
abundance: once; d_gene: .; j_gene: TRBJ2-7; v_gene: TRBV20-1; CDR3nt: TGCAGTGCTACGACAGAGTTTAGCTCCTACGAGCAGTACTTC; CDR3aa: CSATTEFSSYEQYF
abundance: many; d_gene: .; j_gene: TRBJ2-7; v_gene: TRBV20-1; CDR3nt: TGCAGTGCCAAACACGAGGTCACCTACGAGCAGTACTTC; CDR3aa: CSAKHEVTYEQYF
abundance: many; d_gene: TRBD1; j_gene: TRBJ2-7; v_gene: TRBV5-4; CDR3nt: TGTGCCAGCAGTTTCGACAGGGTGCTCAACGAGCAGTACTTC; CDR3aa: CASSFDRVLNEQYF
abundance: few; d_gene: TRBD1; j_gene: TRBJ2-1; v_gene: TRBV9; CDR3nt: TGTGCCAGCAGCGTACAGGTGGACAGGTTTTCACATGAGCAGTTCTTC; CDR3aa: CASSVQVDRFSHEQFF
abundance: .; d_gene: .; j_gene: TRBJ2-7; v_gene: TRBV12-3/TRBV12-4; CDR3nt: TGTGCCAGCACTGGGATATTGAGCTCCTACGAGCAGTACTTC; CDR3aa: CASTGILSSYEQYF
abundance: few; d_gene: .; j_gene: TRBJ2-1; v_gene: TRBV5-6; CDR3nt: TGTGCCAGCAGCAAGAAGGGAGGCAATGAGCAGTTCTTC; CDR3aa: CASSKKGGNEQFF
abundance: many; d_gene: .; j_gene: TRBJ2-2; v_gene: TRBV14; CDR3nt: TGTGCCAGCAGCCAAGACGCGGACGGGGAGCTGTTTTTT; CDR3aa: CASSQDADGELFF
abundance: few; d_gene: TRBD1; j_gene: TRBJ2-3; v_gene: TRBV20-1; CDR3nt: TGCAGTGCTAGAGACCTTAGATCCGGGACAGGGTTAGATACGCAGTATTTT; CDR3aa: CSARDLRSGTGLDTQYF
abundance: .; d_gene: .; j_gene: TRBJ1-2; v_gene: TRBV28; CDR3nt: TGTACCAGCAGAGAGGTGGGAGCAGGGACCTATGGCTACACCTTC; CDR3aa: CTSREVGAGTYGYTF
abundance: .; d_gene: .; j_gene: TRBJ1-2; v_gene: TRBV27; CDR3nt: TGTGCCAGCAGTACACAGATTAACTATGGCTACACCTTC; CDR3aa: CASSTQINYGYTF
abundance: .; d_gene: .; j_gene: TRBJ1-1; v_gene: TRBV28; CDR3nt: TGTGCCAGCAGTTTATATGAGGGAATAGGGCCCCTCAACACTGAAGCTTTCTTT; CDR3aa: CASSLYEGIGPLNTEAFF
abundance: .; d_gene: .; j_gene: TRBJ2-2; v_gene: TRBV15; CDR3nt: TGTGCCACCAGCAGAGCAGGGCACCTCACCGGGGAGCTGTTTTTT; CDR3aa: CATSRAGHLTGELFF
abundance: few; d_gene: .; j_gene: TRBJ1-2; v_gene: TRBV9; CDR3nt: TGTGCCAGCAGCGTAGGGCCTGCTAGGGGCTACACCTTC; CDR3aa: CASSVGPARGYTF
abundance: many; d_gene: .; j_gene: TRBJ2-5; v_gene: TRBV27; CDR3nt: TGTGCCAGCAGTTTTTACGGACAGCAAGAGACCCAGTACTTC; CDR3aa: CASSFYGQQETQYF
abundance: few; d_gene: TRBD2; j_gene: TRBJ2-3; v_gene: TRBV7-8; CDR3nt: TGTGCCAGCACCCCCTGGGGGGGGTCGAGCACAGATACGCAGTATTTT; CDR3aa: CASTPWGGSSTDTQYF
abundance: many; d_gene: .; j_gene: TRBJ1-1; v_gene: TRBV12-3/TRBV12-4; CDR3nt: TGTGCCAGCAGTCCACGGGGGTGGACTGAAGCTTTCTTT; CDR3aa: CASSPRGWTEAFF
abundance: .; d_gene: .; j_gene: TRBJ1-5; v_gene: TRBV5-6; CDR3nt: TGTGCCAGCAGCTTGGCTCTTAACGGTAATCAGCCCCAGCATTTT; CDR3aa: CASSLALNGNQPQHF
abundance: .; d_gene: .; j_gene: TRBJ1-1; v_gene: TRBV3-1; CDR3nt: TGTGCCAGCAGCCACGGAGAAAACACTGAAGCTTTCTTT; CDR3aa: CASSHGENTEAFF
abundance: few; d_gene: TRBD1; j_gene: TRBJ2-7; v_gene: TRBV15; CDR3nt: TGTGCCACCAAGCCGGGACAGGGTCCTGGCGAGCAGTACTTC; CDR3aa: CATKPGQGPGEQYF
abundance: few; d_gene: TRBD2; j_gene: TRBJ2-7; v_gene: TRBV3-1; CDR3nt: TGTGCCAGCAGCCCCCGGCGGGAGGTATACGAGCAGTACTTC; CDR3aa: CASSPRREVYEQYF
abundance: few; d_gene: .; j_gene: TRBJ1-1; v_gene: TRBV6-1; CDR3nt: TGTGCCAGCAGGGAATACTACAGGGAAGCTTTCTTT; CDR3aa: CASREYYREAFF
abundance: many; d_gene: .; j_gene: TRBJ2-7; v_gene: TRBV28; CDR3nt: TGTGCCAGCACCCAACCTCTTTCCTACGAGCAGTACTTC; CDR3aa: CASTQPLSYEQYF
abundance: .; d_gene: .; j_gene: TRBJ2-1; v_gene: TRBV12-3/TRBV12-4; CDR3nt: TGTGCCAGCAGTCTATACAGGGAACACAATGAGCAGTTCTTC; CDR3aa: CASSLYREHNEQFF
abundance: .; d_gene: .; j_gene: TRBJ2-1; v_gene: TRBV28; CDR3nt: TGTGCCAGCAGTCCCATAGCGAGGAGGGACAATGAGCAGTTCTTC; CDR3aa: CASSPIARRDNEQFF
abundance: many; d_gene: .; j_gene: TRBJ2-5; v_gene: TRBV20-1; CDR3nt: TGCAGTGCTAGGGTTCGAAGTGGGATCCAAGAGACCCAGTACTTC; CDR3aa: CSARVRSGIQETQYF
abundance: many; d_gene: .; j_gene: TRBJ2-3; v_gene: TRBV7-9; CDR3nt: TGTGCCAGCAGCCTGGCTAGGGCCTCCCGCACAGATACGCAGTATTTT; CDR3aa: CASSLARASRTDTQYF
abundance: few; d_gene: .; j_gene: TRBJ2-5; v_gene: TRBV7-9; CDR3nt: TGTGCCAGCAGCTTGCAAGACGAGAGGAAGACCCAGTACTTC; CDR3aa: CASSLQDERKTQYF
abundance: .; d_gene: .; j_gene: TRBJ1-5; v_gene: TRBV27; CDR3nt: TGTGCCAGCAGTTTTTCCCAGAGGGGCAATCAGCCCCAGCATTTT; CDR3aa: CASSFSQRGNQPQHF